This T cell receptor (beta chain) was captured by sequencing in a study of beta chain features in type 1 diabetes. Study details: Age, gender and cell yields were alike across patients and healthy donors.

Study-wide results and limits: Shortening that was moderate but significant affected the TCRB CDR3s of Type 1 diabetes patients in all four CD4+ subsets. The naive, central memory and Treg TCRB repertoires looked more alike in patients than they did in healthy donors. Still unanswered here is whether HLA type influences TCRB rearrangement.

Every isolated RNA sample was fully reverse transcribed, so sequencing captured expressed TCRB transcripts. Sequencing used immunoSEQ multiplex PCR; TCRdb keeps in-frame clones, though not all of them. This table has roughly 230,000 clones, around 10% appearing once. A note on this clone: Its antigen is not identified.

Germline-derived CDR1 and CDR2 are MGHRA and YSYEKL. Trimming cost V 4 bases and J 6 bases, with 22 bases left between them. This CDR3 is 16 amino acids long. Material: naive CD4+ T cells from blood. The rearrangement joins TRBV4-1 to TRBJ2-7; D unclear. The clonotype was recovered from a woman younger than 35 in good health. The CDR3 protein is CASSPSFDFVVSEQYF. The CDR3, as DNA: TGCGCCAGCAGCCCTTCTTTTGATTTCGTGGTGAGCGAGCAGTACTTC.